This is a list of T cell receptor beta chains from one sample in a study of blood T cell repertoires in COVID-19. The repertoire was sequenced with immunoSEQ multiplex PCR; TCRdb's copy has only in-frame clones and lacks some. The sample contains more than 200,000 clones, roughly 90% of which appear only once. Sample: PBMCs or T cells enriched from blood (not recorded which). The origin of the receptors is a woman aged 25 to 39 who had recovered from COVID-19. The CDR3 runs from the conserved cysteine through the conserved F or W. The order of the fields is V gene, D gene, J gene, CDR3 protein. The D gene is left open where the match is weak.

TRBV6-6,TRBD2,TRBJ2-5,CASSRLAHVPYQETQYF
TRBV10-3,.,TRBJ1-2,CAISNDRLDGYTF
TRBV24-1,TRBD2,TRBJ2-3,CATSSGRGTDTQYF
TRBV28,.,TRBJ1-5,CASEGVRESNQPQHF
TRBV30,.,TRBJ1-5,CAWSVEAQPQHF
TRBV2,.,TRBJ2-1,CASSRGLRGEQFF
TRBV9,TRBD1,TRBJ1-2,CASSVDRASNYGYTF
TRBV28,TRBD1,TRBJ1-2,CASSPGQGGGYTF
TRBV19,TRBD1,TRBJ2-7,CASSTARGLYEQYF
TRBV5-6,TRBD1,TRBJ1-5,CASRRGQGEIGPQHF
TRBV28,.,TRBJ2-1,CASSLNSGSSYNEQFF
TRBV27,TRBD1,TRBJ1-5,CASPSTTGRVSNQPQHF
TRBV29-1,.,TRBJ2-2,CSVPLRPGITGELFF
TRBV4-1,.,TRBJ1-1,CASSPTPFRTDNTEAFF
TRBV7-9,TRBD1,TRBJ1-6,CASSSGTANSPLHF
TRBV5-1,.,TRBJ2-3,CASSSTGSTSTDTQYF
TRBV7-2,.,TRBJ1-4,CASSLSLGTHNEKLFF
TRBV28,.,TRBJ1-1,CASSPQVAGYTEAFF
TRBV28,.,TRBJ2-7,CASSLWQGGSYEQYF
TRBV7-3,.,TRBJ1-1,CASSSRGTMNTEAFF
TRBV15,.,TRBJ1-1,CATSVGEVGTEAFF
TRBV28,TRBD2,TRBJ2-5,CASSYRTTSAQETQYF
TRBV6-5,TRBD1,TRBJ2-7,CASSWTGGYEQYF
TRBV28,.,TRBJ1-2,CASSFTGVGGYTF
TRBV3-1/TRBV3-2,.,TRBJ1-1,CASSLNRATEAFF
TRBV2,TRBD1,TRBJ2-2,CASSELYRGTGELFF
TRBV27,.,TRBJ2-1,CASNRGTSPGEQFF
TRBV27,.,TRBJ1-1,CASMEGGQKNTEAFF